This T cell receptor (beta chain) was retrieved from a study of memory CD4+ T cells and cytomegalovirus serostatus. In the case of this clone: The antigen is not known.

Single viable CD3+CD4+CD8-CD45RO+ cells were sorted as the memory CD4+ T cells. CMV serostatus came from serum IgG against pp150, pp28, p38, p52. Findings of the study overall: A US-trained random forest predicted CMV serostatus with median AUC around 0.93. Suggested: most of the CMV-linked TCR signature lies in CD4+ memory cells.

Per the study methods: After removing out-of-frame reads, 2,204,828 distinct TCRbeta sequences remained. Using immunoSEQ multiplex PCR, the repertoire was profiled, and TCRdb retains in-frame clones only, with some absent. That table supplies the V and J calls and clone size; D and trimming were determined from the DNA. The table has approximately 41,000 clones, about 79% seen once; the top ten hold about 6.8%. The specimen was memory CD4+ T cells from blood. This TCR was recovered from an adult in good health and CMV-seronegative.

The CDR3 sequence is CASSPSTDTQYF. The CDR3 nucleotides are TGTGCCAGCAGCCCGAGCACAGATACGCAGTATTTT. This sequence joins TRBV7-2 and TRBJ2-3; D is undetermined. This CDR3 spans 12 amino acids. Germline V gives CDR1 SGHTA, CDR2 FQGNSA. Trimming pared 5 bases from V and 0 bases from J, leaving 3 bases between.